The entry below describes one T cell receptor beta chain. The source of the sample is a study of blood T cell repertoires in COVID-19. At the level of the study: Acute and convalescent COVID-19 specimens originated in the United States, Italy and Spain. T cells, B-cell-depleted T cells, or PBMCs supplied cDNA or gDNA.

Germline-derived CDR1 and CDR2 are GTSNPN and SVGIG (reference sequence). V lost 3 bases and J 6 bases, leaving 12 bases between the germline ends. The CDR3 runs to 13 residues. Original handling: It was from reference gene primer amplification that nucleated cell counts were estimated. The repertoire was sequenced with immunoSEQ multiplex PCR; TCRdb's copy has only in-frame clones and lacks some. V, J and clone size are those of that table, while D and trimming were read from the DNA. This table has around 130,000 clones, around 87% appearing once. The TCR comes from a woman aged 45-59 years who had recovered from COVID-19. The sequencing input was peripheral blood. The chain links TRBV30 to TRBJ2-4; TRBD2 is a possible D gene (6 bases). CDR3 bases: TGTGCCTGGAGCCGGGAGAGGGGAAACATTCAGTACTTC. Amino acid sequence: CAWSRERGNIQYF.